This TCR beta chain was documented in a study of graft-versus-host responses after intestinal transplantation (dated by TCRdb to about 2021). With respect to the entire study: The transplants that recipients received were multivisceral, liver-intestinal, or isolated intestinal. After intestinal transplantation, graft-versus-host and host-versus-graft alloreactive T cell clones in the graft, circulation and bone marrow were tracked using bulk TCR-beta CDR3 sequencing. Every recipient was given anti-thymocyte globulin induction, then maintenance tacrolimus and steroids for roughly three years. Donor T cell macrochimerism was defined as a peak of at least 4% donor T cells among recipient peripheral blood mononuclear cells. The cohort enrolled 20 to 30 intestinal transplant recipients, one of whom was a retransplant, and a few patients without pretransplant specimens were excluded. Rather than being sequenced by the commercial service, samples from a few later patients were sequenced in-house on an Illumina MiSeq and processed with MiXCR. To identify alloreactive clones, pre-transplant mixed lymphocyte reaction products were sequenced and compared with unstimulated pre-transplant donor and recipient T cells.

The library was made by the immunoSEQ multiplex PCR assay. For most patients, genomic DNA was isolated with the Qiagen DNeasy Blood and Tissue Kit and shipped frozen to Adaptive Biotechnologies for TCR sequencing. High-throughput TCR-beta CDR3 sequencing of genomic DNA from most patients was performed by Adaptive Biotechnologies. As for the authors' bioinformatics: Adaptive's ImmunoSEQ software supplied the TCR sequencing data for 15 to 20 patients, while MiXCR and VDJtools were used to process three other patients. To correct CD4 versus CD8 sorting errors, any sequence found in both subsets at a frequency ratio below 5:1 was removed. CDR3 nucleotide sequences shared between donor and recipient were removed because their origin could not be assigned. To count as alloreactive, a clone needed at least 2-fold expansion over unstimulated cells and a minimum CFSE-low frequency of 0.002% (template counts) or 0.001% (read counts). A clone was considered mappable if detected in the sequenced pre-transplant spleen, lymph node, or MLR CFSE-low populations of the donor or recipient. The cumulative frequency of alloreactive clones was calculated as a percentage of all sequences, weighted by copy number. In its TCRdb copy, this immuneACCESS table keeps in-frame sequences only and misses some clones. Where compared with another copy, unresolved V genes explain less than half of these, and the others have no known cause. The V and J calls and clone size are taken from that table; D and trimming were inferred from the DNA. The sample data list tens of thousands of clones, and over 90% of these were observed just once. Jointly, the top ten make up over 0.15% of the sample.

Taken from the germline V gene (reference sequence), the CDR1 and CDR2 loops are MNHNY and SVGAGI. Taken from cysteine to phenylalanine, the CDR3 has 11 residues. Left in the record is the CDR3 DNA by itself, 33 bases read in frame from the first base. V was cut back by 5 bases and J by 5 bases, leaving a gap of 6 bases between them. Interpreted using the paper, the time point label stands for: cells obtained before transplantation from donor or recipient. CD3+CD4+ and CD3+CD8+ populations were FACS-sorted from unstimulated pre-transplant donor and recipient cells taken from spleen or lymph nodes. General conclusions and limits of the study: Conclusions were limited by the relatively low number and heterogeneity of intestinal transplant patients. Early after transplant, declines in HvG clones were associated with peak levels of circulating GvH clones. GvH clones were detected in recipient bone marrow, and some appeared earlier in ileal mucosa or blood, consistent with an intestinal mucosal origin. Patients with donor T cell macrochimerism had high GvH to HvG T cell clonal ratios in their allografts.

A single count supports this clone. Its binding antigen is unknown. No clone much larger than this one lies a single base away; base qualities are absent. Sequenced here: unstimulated CD4+ T cells sorted from spleen or lymph node cells, sampled before transplant. The sequence derives from a human donor who was the organ donor for an intestinal transplant. The chain joins TRBV6-6 to TRBJ2-5; there is no confident call for the D gene. The base sequence is TGTGCCAGCAGTCTAGACGAGACCCAGTACTTC. Its product reads: CASSLDETQYF.